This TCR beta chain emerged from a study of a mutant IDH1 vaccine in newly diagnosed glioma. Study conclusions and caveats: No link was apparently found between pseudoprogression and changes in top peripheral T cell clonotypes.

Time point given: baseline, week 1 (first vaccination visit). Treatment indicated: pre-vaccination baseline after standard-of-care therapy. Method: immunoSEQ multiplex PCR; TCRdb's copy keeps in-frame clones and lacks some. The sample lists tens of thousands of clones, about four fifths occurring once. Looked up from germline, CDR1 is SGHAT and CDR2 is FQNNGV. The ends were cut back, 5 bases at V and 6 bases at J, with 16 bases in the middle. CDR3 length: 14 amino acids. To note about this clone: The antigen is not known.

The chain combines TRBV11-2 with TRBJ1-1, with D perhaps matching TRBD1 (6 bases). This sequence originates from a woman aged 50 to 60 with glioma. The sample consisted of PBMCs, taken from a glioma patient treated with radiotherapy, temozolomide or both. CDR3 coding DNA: TGTGCCAGCAGCAACAACAGGGAGCGGGCTGAAGCTTTCTTT. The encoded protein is CASSNNRERAEAFF.